Listed below are T cell receptor beta chains from one sample, sequenced in a study of cytomegalovirus exposure and HLA in healthy donors. Profiled with immunoSEQ multiplex PCR; TCRdb holds only in-frame clones, not every one. The sample lists 150,000 to 180,000 clones; over 65% were seen once. Sequenced sample: PBMCs. The receptors were sampled from a young man in good health and CMV-seronegative. CDR3s include the opening cysteine and the closing phenylalanine or tryptophan.

TRBV27	TRBJ2-1	15	CASSSTSGGLSEQFF
TRBV5-4	TRBJ1-5	14	CASNIQGSNQPQHF
TRBV5-1	TRBJ1-2	16	CASSLGQQGLGYGYTF
TRBV5-1	TRBJ2-7	15	CASSLGQGNSYEQYF
TRBV7-2	TRBJ2-7	13	CASSDPDSYEQYF
TRBV5-1	TRBJ2-3	17	CASSLVWLAGAPWAQYF
TRBV28	TRBJ1-5	15	CASSIQGPGNQPQHF
TRBV7-2	TRBJ2-7	17	CASSLRQDQDKPYEQYF
TRBV30	TRBJ2-7	13	CAWSDGASYEQYF
TRBV28	TRBJ2-1	16	CASSLWGLAGNNEQFF
TRBV14	TRBJ2-1	15	CASSPGLAGGNEQFF
TRBV30	TRBJ1-2	15	CAWSLSRTAQGGYTF
TRBV6-1	TRBJ1-2	13	CASSVPGSYGYTF
TRBV7-6	TRBJ1-1	14	CASGLQGIGTEAFF
TRBV28	TRBJ2-7	13	CASTRQGIWVQYF
TRBV11-2	TRBJ2-7	14	CASSLVGTGYEQYF
TRBV7-2	TRBJ1-6	17	CASSLEGDQGSYSPLHF
TRBV5-1	TRBJ1-4	15	CASSLSQGTNEKLFF
TRBV4-3	TRBJ1-5	15	CASSQEGGVGQPQHF
TRBV9	TRBJ1-1	13	CASSPEENTEAFF
TRBV27	TRBJ1-2	14	CASSSYRVGYGYTF
TRBV2	TRBJ2-5	13	CATAPDGVETQYF
TRBV2	TRBJ2-1	13	CASRGTSGGSQFF
TRBV29-1	TRBJ2-5	13	CSVVAGGQETQYF
TRBV2	TRBJ2-3	15	CASSKTSGAIDTQYF
TRBV7-9	TRBJ1-2	19	CASSLVVLTGASTNYGYTF
TRBV11-2	TRBJ2-2	15	CASSAGQFGTGELFF
TRBV28	TRBJ1-2	14	CASNLRGQGAGYPF
TRBV4-2	TRBJ1-5	15	CASSQDLQSNQPQHF
TRBV29-1	TRBJ2-5	11	CSVQVQETQYF
TRBV7-9	TRBJ1-6	14	CASGVGGGNSPLNF
TRBV2	TRBJ2-3	15	CASSATSGVTDTQYF
TRBV5-6	TRBJ2-5	14	CASSLVTGQETQYF
TRBV19	TRBJ1-5	14	CASSISRSGGPQHF
TRBV5-1	TRBJ1-2	13	CASSTGNDYGYTF
TRBV4-2	TRBJ2-7	14	CASSQLAGSYEQYF
TRBV19	TRBJ2-1	15	CASSIILSSYNEQFF
TRBV28	TRBJ2-7	15	CASSTGLPGGYEQYF
TRBV4-3	TRBJ1-2	15	CASSQDMFNRNGYTF
TRBV10-3	TRBJ2-7	13	CAINPGTGNEQYF